The 2 T cell receptor beta chains in this list originate from one sample, sequenced in a study of T cells after yellow fever vaccination. TCRdb reprocessed the 5' RACE reads with MiXCR, giving one entry per CDR3 protein. The sample shows about 210,000 distinct CDR3 sequences, roughly 6.8% of them seen only once. Sequencing was performed on CD4+ T cells sorted from PBMCs, taken on the day of the yellow fever booster vaccination. The source of these receptors is a man between 25 and 39 years old who received the YFV17D yellow fever vaccine.

This clonotype was seen a handful of times. This chain joins TRBV7-2 and TRBJ1-5; TRBD1 aligns across 7 bases. Germline V gene data show CDR1 as SGHTA and CDR2 as FQGNSA. V shed 4 bases and J 5 bases; nucleotides not matched to a gene: 2. The CDR3 is 13 residues long. As DNA, the CDR3 is TGTGCCAGCAGCTCGCAGGGGGATCAGCCCCAGCATTTT. Protein sequence: CASSSQGDQPQHF.

The chain combines TRBV18 with TRBJ2-5; D not resolved. The CDR3 covers 13 residues. V was trimmed by 3 bases and J by 5 bases, leaving 10 bases between them. The germline V gene encodes CDR1 KGHSH and CDR2 LQKENI. This CDR3 reads CASSPAERETQYF. The CDR3 DNA reads as TGTGCCAGCTCACCGGCAGAACGGGAGACCCAGTACTTC. Using reference TRBV18 and TRBJ2-5 for the parts outside the CDR3, the full variable domain is NAGVMQNPRHLVRRRGQEARLRCSPMKGHSHVYWYRQLPEEGLKFMVYLQKENIIDESGMPKERFSAEFPKEGPSILRIQQVVRGDSAAYFCASSPAERETQYFGPGTRLLVL.